One sample yielded the 11 T cell receptor beta chains listed below, sequenced in a study of T cells after yellow fever vaccination. TCRdb used MiXCR to reprocess the 5' RACE reads, holding one entry per CDR3 protein. The sample carries approximately 580,000 distinct CDR3 sequences, approximately 16% recorded once. Sequences were derived from PBMCs, sampled 5 to 6 days after the first yellow fever vaccination. The receptors come from a man aged 18 to 29 who received the YFV17D yellow fever vaccine.

The chain joins TRBV12-3 or TRBV12-4 to TRBJ2-1; 13 positions agree with TRBD2. J was trimmed by 8 bases and V by 11 bases; bases with no gene match: 21. The CDR3 has 18 amino acids. CDR3 protein: CACRPRRLAGGRHDEQFF. DNA of the CDR3: TGTGCCTGCCGCCCCAGGAGACTAGCGGGGGGACGACACGATGAGCAGTTCTTC.

The chain links TRBV9 to TRBJ2-1, with D perhaps matching TRBD1 (6 bases). The ends were cut back, 4 bases at V and 5 bases at J, with 13 bases in the middle. This CDR3 spans 14 amino acids. Germline assignment: CDR1 SGDLS and CDR2 YYNGEE. CDR3 sequence reads: CASSPPYRDNEQFF. CDR3 DNA sequence: TGTGCCAGCAGCCCGCCCTACAGGGACAATGAGCAGTTCTTC.

The rearrangement joins TRBV6-5 to TRBJ2-1; 8 bases match TRBD2. The trim removed 0 bases at V and 6 bases at J, leaving 1 base unmatched. The CDR3 extends over 14 amino acids. Germline assignment: CDR1 MNHEY and CDR2 SVGAGI. The CDR3 region has the DNA TGTGCCAGCAGTTACTCGCGGGGGGCCAATGAGCAGTTCTTC. It yields the protein CASSYSRGANEQFF.

The rearrangement joins TRBV3-1 to TRBJ2-3; a weak D match, TRBD2 (6 bases). CDR1 and CDR2 from the germline V gene are LGHDT and YNNKEL (reference sequence). Trimming stripped 1 base from V and 10 bases from J, with 12 bases between. The CDR3 covers 13 residues. CDR3 DNA: TGTGCCAGCAGCCAAGCGGGCCCGGGAGCGCAGTATTTT. Translation: CASSQAGPGAQYF.

This clonotype was counted ten times or more. The chain links TRBV3-1 to TRBJ2-2; no clear D gene. V lost 2 bases, J lost 6 bases, and 10 bases lay in between. The CDR3 has 14 residues. Germline V gene lookup returns CDR1 LGHDT and CDR2 YNNKEL (reference sequence). For the CDR3, the DNA is TGTGCCAGCAGCCAATTCATAGCCGCCGGGGAGCTGTTTTTT. It encodes CASSQFIAAGELFF.

This clonotype was picked up a small number of times. The chain uses TRBV11-2 and TRBJ2-1, with D perhaps TRBD2 (5 bases). CDR3 length equals 15 residues. Between the trimmed V and J ends, which lost 0 bases and 7 bases, there was a span of 13 bases. CDR1 is SGHAT and CDR2 is FQNNGV in the germline V gene. CDR3 coding DNA: TGTGCCAGCAGCTTAGAAATGGTGGGCGGGAATGAGCAGTTCTTC. Protein sequence: CASSLEMVGGNEQFF.

The CDR3 loop reads CASSVTGLAGDTQYF. The CDR3 DNA follows: TGTGCCAGCAGCGTTACAGGACTAGCGGGGGATACGCAGTATTTT. The chain is built from TRBV9 and TRBJ2-3; 12 bases align to TRBD2. The CDR3 sequence is 15 residues long. The V segment lost 2 bases and the J segment 6 bases; nucleotides outside the gene matches: 4. Germline loops: CDR1 SGDLS, CDR2 YYNGEE.

The table lists this clonotype with a few counts. This chain connects TRBV4-3 to TRBJ1-1; D possibly corresponds to TRBD1 (5 bases). V was trimmed by 2 bases and J by 0 bases, leaving 10 bases between them. Germline values: CDR1 LGHNA, CDR2 YSLEER. This CDR3 spans 15 amino acids. In DNA, the CDR3 is TGCGCCAGCAGCCAATCGGCGGGGCTGAACACTGAAGCTTTCTTT. Protein product: CASSQSAGLNTEAFF.

The chain is built from TRBV9 and TRBJ2-3, with 8 bases matching TRBD1. V shed 2 bases, J shed 2 bases, and the junction held 13 bases outside the gene matches. From germline, CDR1 is SGDLS and CDR2 YYNGEE. The CDR3 extends over 18 amino acids. The CDR3 spells CASSVDRVVSHTTDTQYF. For the CDR3, the DNA is TGTGCCAGCAGCGTGGACAGGGTCGTGTCCCATACCACAGATACGCAGTATTTT.

The V call is TRBV6-1, the J call TRBJ2-7, with 7 bases aligning to TRBD1. Unmatched junction bases numbered 10, after V lost 6 bases and J lost 2 bases. There are 15 residues in the CDR3. Germline V gives CDR1 MNHNS, CDR2 SASEGT. In DNA, the CDR3 is TGTGCCAGCAGGAAGGTGGACAGGCTTCCCTACGAGCAGTACTTC. This sequence encodes CASRKVDRLPYEQYF.

The sample holds a few counts of this clonotype. V and J are TRBV4-3 and TRBJ2-3; TRBD2 agrees at 10 bases. The CDR3 totals 16 residues. V gave up 4 bases and J gave up 0 bases; unmatched junction bases: 4. Germline V lookup: CDR1 LGHNA, CDR2 YSLEER. DNA for the CDR3: TGCGCCAGCAGCCCTAGCGGGGGCCTTAGCACAGATACGCAGTATTTT. This codes for CASSPSGGLSTDTQYF.